This TCR beta chain was found in a study of blood T cell repertoires in COVID-19. This clone was picked up many times. There are 16 residues in the CDR3. The V end lost 0 bases, the J end lost 4 bases, and 15 bases lay between the germline ends. Germline lookup yields CDR1 MNHEY and CDR2 SVGEGT. Assay used: immunoSEQ multiplex PCR; TCRdb lists only in-frame clones, some missing. This table holds some 180,000 clones, about 80% found once. This TCR was recovered from a man in his 60s who had been exposed to COVID-19. The sequenced sample was PBMCs or T cells enriched from blood (not recorded which). This chain connects TRBV6-2 or TRBV6-3 to TRBJ1-2; D might be TRBD1 (5 bases). CDR3 DNA sequence: TGTGCCAGCAGTTACTCGGGGCCAGAGAAGGGCTATGGCTACACCTTC. Its protein is CASSYSGPEKGYGYTF.